These 31 T cell receptor beta chains came from one sample sequenced in a study of T cell repertoires in ileal Crohn's disease. TCRdb's copy holds only in-frame clones and misses some; the assay was immunoSEQ multiplex PCR. The repertoire has 1,500 to 2,000 clones, around 84% of them found once; the top ten carry roughly an eighth. The sample taken for sequencing was ileal tissue. These receptors came from an adult with Crohn's disease.

The rearrangement joins TRBV6-1 to TRBJ2-7; 7 positions match TRBD2. The CDR3 is 15 residues long. V was pared by 8 bases and J by 0 bases, with 10 bases of the junction left unmatched. The germline V gene encodes CDR1 MNHNS and CDR2 SASEGT. The CDR3 loop is CASAGVGGSSYEQYF. The CDR3 nucleotides read TGTGCCAGCGCCGGTGTGGGGGGGAGCTCCTACGAGCAGTACTTC.

The V call is TRBV7-2, the J call TRBJ1-4; 9 bases align to TRBD1. Germline values: CDR1 SGHTA, CDR2 FQGNSA. J was trimmed by 7 bases and V by 5 bases; bases with no gene match: 5. CDR3 length equals 14 residues. For the CDR3, the DNA is TGTGCCAGCAGCCAACAGGGGGCGGGTGAAAAACTGTTTTTT. This encodes CASSQQGAGEKLFF.

The genes are TRBV7-8 and TRBJ2-1; 8 positions match TRBD2. Germline CDR1 and CDR2: SGHVS and FQNEAQ. The CDR3 length is 14 residues. J lost 3 bases, V lost 6 bases, and 4 bases had no gene match. CDR3 amino acids: CASRYGTSYNEQFF. The DNA of the CDR3 is TGTGCCAGCAGATACGGGACTAGCTACAATGAGCAGTTCTTC.

By its share, this clone is large. The CDR3 coding sequence is TGCGCCAGCAGTAGGGACAGTGCGAACACCGGGGAGCTGTTTTTT. Protein: CASSRDSANTGELFF. The genes are TRBV10-1 and TRBJ2-2; TRBD1 matches 7 bases. CDR1 and CDR2 from the germline V gene are WNHNN and SYGVQD (reference sequence). The V segment lost 5 bases and the J segment 0 bases; nucleotides outside the gene matches: 3. The CDR3 consists of 15 residues.

V is TRBV6-4 and J is TRBJ2-3; 10 bases align to TRBD2. The CDR3 has 15 amino acids. Germline values: CDR1 MRHNA, CDR2 SNTAGT. V dropped 3 bases and J dropped 4; count of bases not matched to a gene: 4. For the CDR3, the DNA is TGTGCCAGCAGTGAGGTAGCGGGGGGACCAGATACGCAGTATTTT. It is translated as CASSEVAGGPDTQYF.

This clone was seen more than once but under ten times. The chain employs TRBV4-1 and TRBJ1-5, with D possibly TRBD1 on 6 matching bases. In germline, CDR1 is MGHRA, CDR2 YSYEKL. This CDR3 contains 13 residues. V shed 5 bases and J shed 5 bases, with 10 bases lying between them. This CDR3 reads CASSYGQYQPQHF. As DNA, the CDR3 is TGCGCCAGCAGCTACGGACAGTATCAGCCCCAGCATTTT.

The J gene is TRBJ2-3, the V gene TRBV5-4; D possibly corresponds to TRBD2 (6 bases). The CDR3 extends over 16 amino acids. Trimming removed 0 bases at V and 2 bases at J, with 13 bases between. Germline values: CDR1 SGHNT, CDR2 YYREEE (reference sequence). This chain's CDR3 is CASSLGGVTYTDTQYF. The CDR3 bases are TGTGCCAGCAGCTTGGGGGGGGTTACCTACACAGATACGCAGTATTTT. Full variable domain (rest looked up from reference TRBV5-4 and TRBJ2-3): ETGVTQSPTHLIKTRGQQVTLRCSSQSGHNTVSWYQQALGQGPQFIFQYYREEENGRGNFPPRFSGLQFPNYSSELNVNALELDDSALYLCASSLGGVTYTDTQYFGPGTRLTVL.

The rearrangement links TRBV6-1 to TRBJ2-1; D might be TRBD1 (6 bases). The V gene's germline CDR1 is MNHNS and CDR2 SASEGT. The V gene lost 2 bases and the J gene lost 13 bases, with 21 bases spanning the gap. The CDR3 has 15 residues. CDR3 sequence reads: CASSESYGTTERQFF. The CDR3 nucleotides read TGTGCCAGCAGTGAAAGTTATGGGACAACCGAGCGTCAGTTCTTC.

The chain employs TRBV2 and TRBJ1-2; no clear D. The CDR3 is 12 amino acids. V lost 4 bases, J lost 3 bases, and 6 bases lay in between. CDR1 is SNHLY, CDR2 FYNNEI, per germline. The CDR3 DNA is TGTGCCAGCAGTGGGCAGTACTATGGCTACACCTTC. It translates to CASSGQYYGYTF.

This clone was found a few times. The rearrangement uses TRBV5-1 and TRBJ2-1; 13 bases match TRBD2. The V segment lost 4 bases and the J segment 5 bases; nucleotides outside the gene matches: 12. This CDR3 has 18 residues. Germline assignment: CDR1 SGHRS and CDR2 YFSETQ. The CDR3 loop reads CASSPPGLAGERNNEQFF. The CDR3 DNA is TGCGCCAGCAGCCCCCCCGGACTAGCGGGGGAACGGAACAATGAGCAGTTCTTC.

The chain combines TRBV4-3 with TRBJ2-5; 8 bases line up with TRBD1. Germline CDR1 reads LGHNA; CDR2 reads YSLEER. CDR3 length: 15 residues. V dropped 1 base and J dropped 5; count of bases not matched to a gene: 6. The CDR3 DNA follows: TGCGCCAGCAGCCAAGGGACAGGGCCTCGGGAGACCCAGTACTTC. As protein: CASSQGTGPRETQYF.

The V and J genes are TRBV18 and TRBJ1-1, with D hard to call. The V end was cut by 2 bases, the J end by 3 bases, with 7 bases between. The CDR3 is made up of 13 amino acids. Germline lookup yields CDR1 KGHSH and CDR2 LQKENI. The CDR3 region has the DNA TGTGCCAGCTCACCATGGGAGGACACTGAAGCTTTCTTT. Amino acid sequence: CASSPWEDTEAFF.

The chain employs TRBV27 and TRBJ2-7; 10 bases map to TRBD1. Germline CDR1 and CDR2: MNHEY and SMNVEV (reference sequence). The CDR3 length is 15 residues. The junction had 9 bases not matched to a gene; V was cut back by 6 bases and J by 4 bases. The CDR3 nucleotides read TGTGCCAGCAGACCCTCCGGGACAGGGGCATACGAGCAGTACTTC. It yields the protein CASRPSGTGAYEQYF.

In its sample, this clone was seen once. The rearrangement links TRBV27 to TRBJ2-1; the match to TRBD1 covers 7 bases. After removal of 5 bases from V and 7 bases from J, the junction contained 5 bases not matched to a gene. In germline, CDR1 is MNHEY, CDR2 SMNVEV (reference sequence). CDR3 length equals 13 residues. In DNA form, the CDR3 reads TGTGCCAGCAGTCTGACAGGGCGGAATGAGCAGTTCTTC. Translation: CASSLTGRNEQFF.

The V gene is TRBV11-1, the J gene TRBJ2-4, with 7 bases matching TRBD1. This CDR3 spans 16 amino acids. V was clipped by 5 bases and J by 0 bases; unmatched bases: 7. Germline values: CDR1 SGHAT, CDR2 FQDESV (reference sequence). The CDR3 spells CASSNDRVGAKNIQYF. CDR3 nucleotide sequence: TGTGCCAGCAGCAACGACAGGGTGGGAGCCAAAAACATTCAGTACTTC.

The chain has TRBV7-5 and TRBJ1-4. TRBV7-5 is an annotated pseudogene. The CDR3 has 16 amino acids. For the CDR3, the DNA is TGTGCCAGAAGCCCAAAACATCGGACGAGGGCTGAAAAACTGTTTTTT. Translated, it gives CARSPKHRTRAEKLFF.

This clone showed up just once. This sequence joins TRBV2 and TRBJ2-2, with 8 bases that match TRBD1. The CDR3 has 16 residues. Germline lookup yields CDR1 SNHLY and CDR2 FYNNEI. With 7 bases clipped from V and 3 bases from J, the junction kept 10 bases outside the gene matches. CDR3 sequence: CASTGMGQEDTGELFF. CDR3 nucleotide sequence: TGTGCCAGCACCGGGATGGGACAGGAAGACACCGGGGAGCTGTTTTTT. The full variable domain, completed using reference TRBV2 and TRBJ2-2, is EPEVTQTPSHQVTQMGQEVILRCVPISNHLYFYWYRQILGQKVEFLVSFYNNEISEKSEIFDDQFSVERPDGSNFTLKIRSTKLEDSAMYFCASTGMGQEDTGELFFGEGSRLTVL.

V usage is TRBV27 and J usage is TRBJ2-3; a possible D gene is TRBD1 (5 bases). V was cut by 7 bases and J by 3 bases, with 11 bases left in between. Germline lookup yields CDR1 MNHEY and CDR2 SMNVEV (reference sequence). This CDR3 has 13 residues. CDR3 coding DNA: TGTGCCAGCATGGTTCAGGGAACAGATACGCAGTATTTT. Protein product: CASMVQGTDTQYF.

The chain uses TRBV19 and TRBJ2-1, with a tentative D call TRBD1 (6 bases). The V end lost 0 bases, the J end lost 0 bases, and 24 bases lay between the germline ends. CDR3 length: 21 amino acids. The germline gives CDR1 LNHDA, CDR2 SQIVND (reference sequence). CDR3 amino acids: CASSIDAPASRGPSSYNEQFF. CDR3 bases: TGTGCCAGTAGTATAGATGCCCCCGCAAGCAGGGGCCCCAGCTCCTACAATGAGCAGTTCTTC.

This clone is hyperexpanded. The chain links TRBV7-8 to TRBJ1-2; 7 bases fit TRBD1. With V trimmed by 5 bases and J by 7 bases, 7 bases remained unmatched. Per the germline V gene, CDR1 is SGHVS and CDR2 is FQNEAQ. The CDR3 length is 13 residues. The CDR3 region has the DNA TGTGCCAGCAGCCAATACAGGGGCCGTGGCTACACCTTC. The encoded protein is CASSQYRGRGYTF.

V gene TRBV11-2 combines with J gene TRBJ1-1; no definite D call. The V gene's germline CDR1 is SGHAT and CDR2 FQNNGV. This CDR3 is 11 amino acids long. Trimming took 3 bases from V and 4 from J, leaving 3 bases between them. In nucleotides, the CDR3 is TGTGCCAGCAGCTTGGCCACTGAAGCTTTCTTT. Protein product: CASSLATEAFF.

The CDR3 DNA follows: TGTGCCAGCAGTCAGACAGGGGATCAGCCCCAGCATTTT. It is translated as CASSQTGDQPQHF. This chain joins TRBV6-5 and TRBJ1-5, with 8 bases identical to TRBD1. Germline assignment: CDR1 MNHEY and CDR2 SVGAGI. J gave up 5 bases and V 5 bases, and 2 bases lay outside the gene matches. The CDR3 loop spans 13 amino acids.

The V call is TRBV7-3, the J call TRBJ1-2; 9 nucleotides match TRBD1. This CDR3 has 13 amino acids. The V and J ends lost 2 bases and 8 bases, in that order; junction bases with no gene match: 3. Germline values: CDR1 SGHTA, CDR2 FQGTGA. CDR3 nucleotides: TGTGCCAGCAGCTTAGGACAGGGGCTGGGCTACACCTTC. The encoded protein is CASSLGQGLGYTF. Full variable domain (outside the CDR3, taken from reference TRBV7-3 and TRBJ1-2): GAGVSQTPSNKVTEKGKYVELRCDPISGHTALYWYRQSLGQGPEFLIYFQGTGAADDSGLPNDRFFAVRPEGSVSTLKIQRTERGDSAVYLCASSLGQGLGYTFGSGTRLTVV.

This clone is a singleton in its sample. This chain joins TRBV9 and TRBJ1-6; weak D call: TRBD1 (6 bases). This CDR3 is 14 amino acids long. V was trimmed by 3 bases and J by 8 bases, leaving 12 bases between them. In germline, CDR1 is SGDLS, CDR2 YYNGEE. The CDR3 DNA reads TGTGCCAGCAGCGAGGGACACACCTATTCACCCCTCCACTTT. Its protein is CASSEGHTYSPLHF.

The rearrangement uses TRBV27 and TRBJ2-3; D is perhaps TRBD2 (6 bases). Germline V gives CDR1 MNHEY, CDR2 SMNVEV (reference sequence). Trimming took 3 bases from V and 4 from J, leaving 26 bases between them. The CDR3 totals 19 residues. CDR3 protein: CASSFLVGSAGPAADTQYF. For the CDR3, the DNA is TGTGCCAGCAGTTTCCTCGTGGGGTCGGCGGGGCCCGCGGCAGATACGCAGTATTTT.

The J gene is TRBJ2-5, the V gene TRBV11-2; D may be TRBD1 (5 bases). The V end was cut by 4 bases, the J end by 1 base, with 16 bases between. The CDR3 loop spans 16 amino acids. CDR1 and CDR2 from the germline V gene are SGHAT and FQNNGV. The chain's CDR3 is CASSSERTPIQETQYF. The CDR3 DNA reads TGTGCCAGCAGCTCTGAGAGGACACCTATCCAAGAGACCCAGTACTTC.

This clone occurred once. The V call is TRBV18, the J call TRBJ1-1; 8 bases fit TRBD1. The CDR3 has 16 amino acids. Germline V gene sequence: CDR1 KGHSH, CDR2 LQKENI. V trimming: 4 bases; J trimming: 0 bases; junction bases outside the gene matches: 7. The DNA of the CDR3 is TGTGCCAGCTCACTTTCCGGGACAGGACTGAACACTGAAGCTTTCTTT. This translates into CASSLSGTGLNTEAFF.

The V gene is TRBV13, the J gene TRBJ2-7; tentative D call: TRBD2 (5 bases). V was trimmed by 0 bases and J by 0 bases, leaving 12 bases between them. This CDR3 comprises 16 residues. CDR1 is PRHDT, CDR2 FYEKMQ, per germline (reference sequence). The CDR3 loop reads CASSLGPGSGSYEQYF. The CDR3 DNA sequence: TGTGCCAGCAGCTTAGGTCCAGGAAGCGGCTCCTACGAGCAGTACTTC.

This clone showed up just once. J is TRBJ2-1 and V is TRBV2; 8 nucleotides line up with TRBD2. CDR1 is SNHLY, CDR2 FYNNEI, per germline. V shed 3 bases, J shed 15 bases, and the junction held 16 bases outside the gene matches. This CDR3 is 15 amino acids long. CDR3 nucleotides: TGTGCCAGCAGTGATGCCCACCCAGGGGTAGCGGGGATGTTCTTC. As protein: CASSDAHPGVAGMFF.

The chain employs TRBV4-1 and TRBJ2-2; the match to TRBD2 covers 10 bases. The CDR3 is 16 residues long. Unmatched junction bases numbered 6, after V lost 5 bases and J lost 3 bases. The germline V gene has CDR1 MGHRA and CDR2 YSYEKL. CDR3 sequence: CASSRRTSGDTGELFF. CDR3 nucleotides: TGCGCCAGCAGCAGACGGACTAGCGGAGACACCGGGGAGCTGTTTTTT.

This rearrangement joins TRBV11-2 to TRBJ1-6, with D perhaps matching TRBD1 (5 bases). CDR3 length: 15 residues. The V end was cut by 5 bases, the J end by 6 bases, with 14 bases between. Germline V gene sequence: CDR1 SGHAT, CDR2 FQNNGV. The CDR3 DNA sequence: TGTGCCAGCAGCGACTCCTACAGGATTAATTCACCCCTCCACTTT. It codes for CASSDSYRINSPLHF.